A selection of T cell receptor beta chains follows, all from one sample in a study of blood T cells in healthy people across ages. TCRdb processed the 5' RACE reads anew with MiXCR; each CDR3 protein has one entry. Among about 1.4 million distinct CDR3 sequences, around 55% were seen once, and the ten largest hold 6.7%. Material: blood. These receptors were obtained from a man between 18 and 35 years old in good health. The CDR3 runs from the conserved cysteine through the conserved F or W. D genes are given only for firm matches. Expanded clones are given a class, and other clones once, few, many or no size at all.

d_call j_call v_call clone_size cdr3_nt cdr3_aa
TRBD1 TRBJ2-7 TRBV27 . TGTGCCAGCAGTTTACGGACAGGGGGACCATTGAACGAGCAGTACTTC CASSLRTGGPLNEQYF
. TRBJ1-2 TRBV29-1 few TGCAGCGTTGAAGATCGGGGTGGTCGTGGGGGCTACACCTTC CSVEDRGGRGGYTF
TRBD1 TRBJ2-4 TRBV5-1 once TGCGCCAGCAGCTGGGACAGCCCCAAAAACATTCAGTACTTC CASSWDSPKNIQYF
TRBD2 TRBJ2-7 TRBV12-3/TRBV12-4 . TGTGCCAGCAGTTCCCAGGGACTAGCGGCCTACGAGCAGTACTTC CASSSQGLAAYEQYF
. TRBJ2-7 TRBV27 . TGTGCCAGCAGTGGGCCCGGGCAGGCCTACGAGCAGTACTTC CASSGPGQAYEQYF
. TRBJ2-7 TRBV5-6 few TGTGCCAGCAGCTTCAATGGATTTATTTACGAGCAGTACTTC CASSFNGFIYEQYF
. TRBJ2-1 TRBV20-1 . TGCAGTGCCCAGGTGTACCAGAATGAGCAGTTCTTC CSAQVYQNEQFF
TRBD2 TRBJ2-7 TRBV20-1 once TGCAGTGCTAGAGATCTAGCGGGACTTTACGAGCAGTACTTC CSARDLAGLYEQYF
TRBD1 TRBJ2-7 TRBV6-1 . TGTGCCAGCCGGGACAGGTCATACTACGGGCAGTACTTC CASRDRSYYGQYF
. TRBJ1-2 TRBV10-3 . TGTGCCATCAGTGATACTCAGACCTCTAACTATGGCTACACCTTC CAISDTQTSNYGYTF
. TRBJ2-7 TRBV6-2/TRBV6-3 few TGTGCCAGCCTCGGGTCGTCGGCTAACTACGAGCAGTACTTC CASLGSSANYEQYF
TRBD1 TRBJ1-2 TRBV29-1 few TGCAGCGCCGGACAGGGGACCTATGGCTACACCTTC CSAGQGTYGYTF
. TRBJ1-2 TRBV9 . TGTGCCAGCAGCCCCCGTCCCAGCTATGGCTACACCTTC CASSPRPSYGYTF
. TRBJ2-7 TRBV18 . TGTGCCAGCTCCCCAGCCGGGTTCAGCTACGAGCAGTACTTC CASSPAGFSYEQYF
. TRBJ2-3 TRBV20-1 . TGCAGTGCGAAGGCCGGTCCAGATACGCAGTATTTT CSAKAGPDTQYF
. TRBJ2-4 TRBV2 few TGTGCCAGCAAGGGAGTGGACATTCTAGCCAAAAACATTCAGTACTTC CASKGVDILAKNIQYF
. TRBJ1-1 TRBV18 . TGTGCCAGCTTAACGGGGTACGAAGCTTTCTTT CASLTGYEAFF
TRBD1 TRBJ2-5 TRBV24-1 . TGTGCCACCAGTGACGGACAGGGGTGGAAAGAGACCCAGTACTTC CATSDGQGWKETQYF
TRBD2 TRBJ2-1 TRBV29-1 few TGCAGCGTGGACGGGACTAGCGCAAGCTCCTACAATGAGCAGTTCTTC CSVDGTSASSYNEQFF
. TRBJ2-5 TRBV7-9 . TGTGCCAGCAGCCCTGGACGAGCGTCTGGGGCCCAGTACTTC CASSPGRASGAQYF
. TRBJ2-3 TRBV7-9 . TGTGCCAGCCCCCTTGAGGGGGGCTCTAGCACAGATACGCAGTATTTT CASPLEGGSSTDTQYF
. TRBJ2-1 TRBV4-2 once TGTGCCAGCAGCCCCGAGGCTAGTTTCCCGGTTCAGTTCTTC CASSPEASFPVQFF
. TRBJ2-5 TRBV2 . TGTGCCAGCAGTGAAAGTCTTATACGAACACAAGAGACCCAGTACTTC CASSESLIRTQETQYF
. TRBJ2-1 TRBV15 . TGTGCCACCAGCAGAGAGAGGGGTATCTACAATGAGCAGTTCTTC CATSRERGIYNEQFF
. TRBJ2-3 TRBV14 . TGTGCCAGCAGCCAAGATCGGAGGGGTCTTAGGAGAGATACGCAGTATTTT CASSQDRRGLRRDTQYF
TRBD2 TRBJ2-7 TRBV7-2 . TGTGCCAGCAGCCCTATCCGGCTAGCGGGTGTAACCTACGAGCAGTACTTC CASSPIRLAGVTYEQYF
. TRBJ1-2 TRBV7-8 . TGTGCCAGCAGCTCGAGTACCGCTGTTGGCTACACCTTC CASSSSTAVGYTF
. TRBJ2-2 TRBV7-2 once TGTGCCAGCAGCTTAGCGGTTGGATTAACGAACACCGGGGAGCTGTTTTTT CASSLAVGLTNTGELFF
TRBD1 TRBJ2-1 TRBV29-1 . TGCAGCGTTGGACAGGGGGACCCATATGAGCAGTTCTTC CSVGQGDPYEQFF
. TRBJ1-5 TRBV9 . TGTGCCAGCAGCGTAGATATGAGGTCCCAGCCCCAGCATTTT CASSVDMRSQPQHF
. TRBJ2-3 TRBV6-5 . TGTGCCAGCAGTTACAGGGGAGCCGGGTTCGTGGATACGCAGTATTTT CASSYRGAGFVDTQYF
. TRBJ2-7 TRBV4-2 . TGTACCAGCAGCCAAGATGGGTGGGCGGATAGCTACGAGCAGTACTTC CTSSQDGWADSYEQYF
. TRBJ2-5 TRBV7-9 few TGTGCCAGCAGCTTATCCATCGGGGAAGAGACCCAGTACTTC CASSLSIGEETQYF
. TRBJ2-3 TRBV20-1 . TGCAGTGCTAGAGATCTGAAAAGGGAGGCAGATACGCAGTATTTT CSARDLKREADTQYF
. TRBJ2-7 TRBV4-3 . TGCGCCAGCAGCCAGCCCGGGACTCCCAATGAGCAGTACTTC CASSQPGTPNEQYF
. TRBJ1-1 TRBV15 . TGTGCCACCAGCAGGGGAAGGGTTAACACTGAAGCTTTCTTT CATSRGRVNTEAFF